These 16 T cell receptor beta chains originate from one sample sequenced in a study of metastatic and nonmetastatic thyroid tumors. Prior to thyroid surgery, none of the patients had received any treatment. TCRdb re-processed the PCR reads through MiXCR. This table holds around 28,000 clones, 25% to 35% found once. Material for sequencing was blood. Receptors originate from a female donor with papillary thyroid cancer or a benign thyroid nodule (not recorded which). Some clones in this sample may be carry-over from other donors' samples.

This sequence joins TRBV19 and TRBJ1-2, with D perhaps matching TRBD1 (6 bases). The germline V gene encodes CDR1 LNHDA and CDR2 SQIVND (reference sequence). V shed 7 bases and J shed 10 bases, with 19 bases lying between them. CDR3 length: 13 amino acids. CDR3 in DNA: TGTGCCAGTAAGACCCCGGGGGGGCTGCTCTACACCTTC. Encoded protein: CASKTPGGLLYTF. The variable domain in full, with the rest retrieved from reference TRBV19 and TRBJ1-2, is DGGITQSPKYLFRKEGQNVTLSCEQNLNHDAMYWYRQDPGQGLRLIYYSQIVNDFQKGDIAEGYSVSREKKESFPLTVTSAQKNPTAFYLCASKTPGGLLYTFGSGTRLTVV.

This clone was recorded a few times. DNA for the CDR3: TGTGCCAGCACCTTAAACCCGGTGGACTTAAACACTGAAGCTTTCTTT. This sequence encodes CASTLNPVDLNTEAFF. The V and J genes are TRBV5-4 and TRBJ1-1; D unresolved. The CDR3 contains 16 residues. Germline CDR1 and CDR2: SGHNT and YYREEE (reference sequence). V was pared by 6 bases and J by 2 bases, with 20 bases between.

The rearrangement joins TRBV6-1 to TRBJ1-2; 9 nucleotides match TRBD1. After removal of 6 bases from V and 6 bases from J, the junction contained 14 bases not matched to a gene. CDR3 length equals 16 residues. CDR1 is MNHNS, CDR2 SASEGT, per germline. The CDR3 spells CASSRTPGTGIDGYTF. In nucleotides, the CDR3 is TGTGCCAGCAGCCGAACGCCCGGGACAGGGATAGATGGCTACACCTTC.

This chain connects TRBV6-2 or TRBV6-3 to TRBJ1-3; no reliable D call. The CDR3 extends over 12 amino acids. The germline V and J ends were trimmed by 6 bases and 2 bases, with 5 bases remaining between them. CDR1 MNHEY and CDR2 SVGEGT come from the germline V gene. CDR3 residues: CASSGAGNTIYF. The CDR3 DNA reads TGTGCCAGCAGCGGGGCTGGAAACACCATATATTTT.

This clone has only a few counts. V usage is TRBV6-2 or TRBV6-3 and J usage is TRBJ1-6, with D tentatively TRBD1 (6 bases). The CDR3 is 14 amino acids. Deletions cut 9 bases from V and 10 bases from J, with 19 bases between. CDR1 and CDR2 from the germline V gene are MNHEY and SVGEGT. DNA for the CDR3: TGTGCCAGTAATGAGAACAGGGAGAAATCACCCCTCCACTTT. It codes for CASNENREKSPLHF.

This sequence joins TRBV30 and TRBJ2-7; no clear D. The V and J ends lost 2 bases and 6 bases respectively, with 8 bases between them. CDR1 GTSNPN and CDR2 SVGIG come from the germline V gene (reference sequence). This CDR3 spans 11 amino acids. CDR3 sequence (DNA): TGTGCCTGGAGTCGTCTGGGCGAGCAGTACTTC. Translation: CAWSRLGEQYF.

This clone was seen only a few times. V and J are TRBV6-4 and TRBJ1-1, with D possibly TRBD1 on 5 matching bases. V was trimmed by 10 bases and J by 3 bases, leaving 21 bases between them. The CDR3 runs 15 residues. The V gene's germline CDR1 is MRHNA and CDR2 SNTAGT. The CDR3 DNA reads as TGTGCCACCAAAATGGGGGGTGGGACGTACACTGAAGCTTTCTTT. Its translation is CATKMGGGTYTEAFF.

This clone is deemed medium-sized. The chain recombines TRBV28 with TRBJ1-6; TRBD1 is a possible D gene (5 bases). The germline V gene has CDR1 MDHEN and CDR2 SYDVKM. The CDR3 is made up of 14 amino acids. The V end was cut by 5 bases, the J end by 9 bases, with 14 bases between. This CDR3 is CASSPGIGTSPLHF. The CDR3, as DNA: TGTGCCAGCAGTCCTGGGATCGGGACTTCACCCCTCCACTTT.

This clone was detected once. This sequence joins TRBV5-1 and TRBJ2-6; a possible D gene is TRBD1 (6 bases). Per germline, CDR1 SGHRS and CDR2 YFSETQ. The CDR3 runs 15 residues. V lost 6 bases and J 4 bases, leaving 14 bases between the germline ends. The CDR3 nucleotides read TGCGCCAGCAAACCAGGGGCTACGGGGGCCAACGTCCTGACTTTC. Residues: CASKPGATGANVLTF.

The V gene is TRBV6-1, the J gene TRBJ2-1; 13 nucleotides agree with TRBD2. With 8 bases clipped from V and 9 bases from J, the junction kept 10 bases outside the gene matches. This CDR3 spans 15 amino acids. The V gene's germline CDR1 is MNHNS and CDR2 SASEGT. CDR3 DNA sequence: TGTGCCAGCCACCGAGGACTAGCGGGAGCGGGTGAGCAGTTCTTC. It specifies CASHRGLAGAGEQFF.

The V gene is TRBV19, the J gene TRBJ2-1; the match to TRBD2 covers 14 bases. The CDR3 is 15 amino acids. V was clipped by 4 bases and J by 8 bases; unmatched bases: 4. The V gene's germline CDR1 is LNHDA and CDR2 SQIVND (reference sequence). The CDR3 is CASSRLAGGPDEQFF. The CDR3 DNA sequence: TGTGCCAGTAGTAGACTAGCGGGAGGGCCGGATGAGCAGTTCTTC.

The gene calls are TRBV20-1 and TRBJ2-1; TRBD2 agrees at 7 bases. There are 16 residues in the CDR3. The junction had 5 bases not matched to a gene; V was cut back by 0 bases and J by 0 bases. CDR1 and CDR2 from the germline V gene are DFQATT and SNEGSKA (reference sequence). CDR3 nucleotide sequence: TGCAGTGCTAGAGAGGTGGGAGGGAGCTCCTACAATGAGCAGTTCTTC. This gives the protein CSAREVGGSSYNEQFF.

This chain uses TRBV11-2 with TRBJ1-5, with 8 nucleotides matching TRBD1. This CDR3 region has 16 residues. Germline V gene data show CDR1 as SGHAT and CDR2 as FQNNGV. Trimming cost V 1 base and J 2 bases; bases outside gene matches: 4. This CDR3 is CASSLVSGQGNQPQHF. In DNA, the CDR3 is TGTGCCAGCAGCTTAGTGTCGGGACAGGGCAATCAGCCCCAGCATTTT.

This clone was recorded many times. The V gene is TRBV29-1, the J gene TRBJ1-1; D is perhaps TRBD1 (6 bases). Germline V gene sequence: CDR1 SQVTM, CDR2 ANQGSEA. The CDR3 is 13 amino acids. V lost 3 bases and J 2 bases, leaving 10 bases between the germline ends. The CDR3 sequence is CSVERGFNTEAFF. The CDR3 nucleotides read TGCAGCGTTGAGAGGGGGTTTAACACTGAAGCTTTCTTT. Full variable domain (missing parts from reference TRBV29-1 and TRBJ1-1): SAVISQKPSRDICQRGTSLTIQCQVDSQVTMMFWYRQQPGQSLTLIATANQGSEATYESGFVIDKFPISRPNLTFSTLTVSNMSPEDSSIYLCSVERGFNTEAFFGQGTRLTVV.

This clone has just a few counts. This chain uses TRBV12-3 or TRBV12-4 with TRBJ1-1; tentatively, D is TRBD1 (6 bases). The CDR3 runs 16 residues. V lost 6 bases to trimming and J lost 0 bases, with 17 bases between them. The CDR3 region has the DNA TGTGCCAGCAGGTTACAGGGCGGGGTTATGAACACTGAAGCTTTCTTT. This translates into CASRLQGGVMNTEAFF.

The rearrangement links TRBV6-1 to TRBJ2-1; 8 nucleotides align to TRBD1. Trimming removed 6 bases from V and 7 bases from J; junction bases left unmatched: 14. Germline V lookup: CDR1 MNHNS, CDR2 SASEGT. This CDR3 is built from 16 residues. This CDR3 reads CASSTRTGTVRNEQFF. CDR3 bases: TGTGCCAGCAGCACCCGGACAGGGACCGTTAGGAATGAGCAGTTCTTC.